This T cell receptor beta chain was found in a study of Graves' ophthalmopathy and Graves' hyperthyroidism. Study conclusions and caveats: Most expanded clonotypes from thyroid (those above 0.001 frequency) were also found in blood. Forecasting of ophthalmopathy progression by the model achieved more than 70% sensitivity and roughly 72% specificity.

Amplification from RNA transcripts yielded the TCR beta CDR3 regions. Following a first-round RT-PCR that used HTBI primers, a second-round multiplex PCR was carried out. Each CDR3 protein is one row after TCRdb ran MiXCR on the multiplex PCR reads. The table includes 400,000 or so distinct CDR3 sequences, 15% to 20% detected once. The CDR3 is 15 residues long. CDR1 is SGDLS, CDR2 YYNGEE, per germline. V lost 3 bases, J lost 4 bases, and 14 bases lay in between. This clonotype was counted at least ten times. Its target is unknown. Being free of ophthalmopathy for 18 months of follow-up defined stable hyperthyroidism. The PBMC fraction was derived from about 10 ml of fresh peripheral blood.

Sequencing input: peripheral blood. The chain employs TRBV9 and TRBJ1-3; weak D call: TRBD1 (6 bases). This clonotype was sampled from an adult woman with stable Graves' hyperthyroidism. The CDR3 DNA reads TGTGCCAGCAGCGAAAAAGGGGGATCAGGAAACACCATATATTTT. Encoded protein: CASSEKGGSGNTIYF.